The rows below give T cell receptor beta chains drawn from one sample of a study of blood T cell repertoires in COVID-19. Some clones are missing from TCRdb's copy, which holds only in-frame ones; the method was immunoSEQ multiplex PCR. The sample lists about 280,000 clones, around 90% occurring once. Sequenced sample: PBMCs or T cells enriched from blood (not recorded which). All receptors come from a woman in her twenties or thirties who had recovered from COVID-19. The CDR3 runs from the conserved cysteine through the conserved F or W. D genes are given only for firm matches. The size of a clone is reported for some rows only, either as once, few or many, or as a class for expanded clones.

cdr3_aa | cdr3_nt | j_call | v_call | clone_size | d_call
CASSPGGYGYTF | TGTGCCAGCTCCCCCGGGGGGTATGGCTACACCTTC | TRBJ1-2 | TRBV2 | few | -
CASSRRRGETQYF | TGCGCCAGCTCCCGACGGCGGGGAGAGACCCAGTACTTC | TRBJ2-5 | TRBV4-3 | - | -
CASSLLRRPDNSPLHF | TGTGCCAGCAGCCTCCTGCGGCGACCCGATAATTCACCCCTCCACTTT | TRBJ1-6 | TRBV14 | - | -
CASSYSGSAEVF | TGTGCCAGCAGTTACTCTGGCTCCGCCGAGGTTTTC | TRBJ1-2 | TRBV6-5 | - | -
CASSLGQSGNTIYF | TGTGCCAGCAGCTTAGGACAGTCTGGAAACACCATATATTTT | TRBJ1-3 | TRBV11-3 | - | -
CASTKQGAYGYTF | TGTGCCAGCACCAAACAGGGGGCCTATGGCTACACCTTC | TRBJ1-2 | TRBV28 | - | TRBD1
CASSPRGAGGGNGYTF | TGTGCCAGCAGCCCCCGGGGGGCAGGGGGCGGTAATGGCTACACCTTC | TRBJ1-2 | TRBV9 | - | TRBD1
CASSAFGTDYNEQFF | TGTGCCAGCAGTGCCTTCGGGACTGATTACAATGAGCAGTTCTTC | TRBJ2-1 | TRBV6-4 | few | -
CASSLYGQAIHGYTF | TGTGCCAGCAGCTTATACGGACAGGCGATCCATGGCTACACCTTC | TRBJ1-2 | TRBV7-9 | - | TRBD1
CANPGQACRDTEAFF | TGTGCCAACCCGGGACAGGCCTGTAGAGACACTGAAGCTTTCTTT | TRBJ1-1 | TRBV6-4 | - | TRBD1
CATSARTGTVNTGELFF | TGTGCCACCAGTGCCCGAACCGGGACAGTGAACACCGGGGAGCTGTTTTTT | TRBJ2-2 | TRBV24-1 | - | TRBD1
CASSYTGLNTEAFF | TGTGCCAGCAGTTACACAGGGCTGAACACTGAAGCTTTCTTT | TRBJ1-1 | TRBV6-5 | - | -
CASSNLLAGGPSDTQYF | TGTGCCAGCAGTAACCTACTAGCGGGAGGGCCGTCCGATACGCAGTATTTT | TRBJ2-3 | TRBV27 | - | TRBD2
CASSLDQGGYEQYF | TGTGCCAGTAGTCTCGATCAGGGAGGGTACGAGCAGTACTTC | TRBJ2-7 | TRBV19 | - | TRBD2
CASSPTNALYGYTF | TGTGCCAGCAGCCCCACTAACGCATTATATGGCTACACCTTC | TRBJ1-2 | TRBV28 | once | -
CASSAKTVSTDTQYF | TGTGCCAGCAGCGCAAAGACAGTAAGCACAGATACGCAGTATTTT | TRBJ2-3 | TRBV9 | - | -
CSVRYYNEQFF | TGCAGCGTGAGGTACTACAATGAGCAGTTCTTC | TRBJ2-1 | TRBV29-1 | - | -
CAAQGTNEKLFF | TGTGCCGCACAGGGGACTAATGAAAAACTGTTTTTT | TRBJ1-4 | TRBV28 | - | TRBD1
CASSSQRGQGREQYF | TGTGCCAGCAGTTCCCAGAGGGGACAGGGTCGCGAGCAGTACTTC | TRBJ2-7 | TRBV28 | - | TRBD1
CASSYFPDTNTEAFF | TGTGCCAGCAGTTACTTTCCAGACACGAACACTGAAGCTTTCTTT | TRBJ1-1 | TRBV6-5 | - | -